This T cell receptor (beta chain) was profiled in a study of OX40 agonist ivuxolimab in advanced cancers. Study in general: Participants, approximately 83% male, averaged roughly 60 years of age, ranging from about 20 to 79.

This clone was found once. Its target is unknown. Germline V gives CDR1 SNHLY, CDR2 FYNNEI. This CDR3 has 14 residues. Trimming removed 7 bases from V and 12 bases from J; junction bases left unmatched: 13. General study results and limits: In a subset of nonresponders, normalized T-cell clonal expansion was also low.

The method was immunoSEQ multiplex PCR; TCRdb's version includes in-frame clones alone and lacks a portion of them. The data contain 65,000 to 70,000 clones, 80% to 95% of them singletons. Sequencing used CD4+ or CD8+ T cells sorted from blood, obtained in a trial of the OX40 agonist ivuxolimab. The genes are TRBV2 and TRBJ1-1, with 11 bases fitting TRBD1. The receptor was isolated from an adult with an advanced solid tumor such as melanoma, head and neck, liver or kidney cancer. CDR3 DNA: TGTGCCAGCACCCAAAGGACAGGGGGCAATGTGCCTTTCTTT. Residues: CASTQRTGGNVPFF. Based on the CDR3 plus reference TRBV2 and TRBJ1-1, the full variable domain is EPEVTQTPSHQVTQMGQEVILRCVPISNHLYFYWYRQILGQKVEFLVSFYNNEISEKSEIFDDQFSVERPDGSNFTLKIRSTKLEDSAMYFCASTQRTGGNVPFFGQGTRLTVV.